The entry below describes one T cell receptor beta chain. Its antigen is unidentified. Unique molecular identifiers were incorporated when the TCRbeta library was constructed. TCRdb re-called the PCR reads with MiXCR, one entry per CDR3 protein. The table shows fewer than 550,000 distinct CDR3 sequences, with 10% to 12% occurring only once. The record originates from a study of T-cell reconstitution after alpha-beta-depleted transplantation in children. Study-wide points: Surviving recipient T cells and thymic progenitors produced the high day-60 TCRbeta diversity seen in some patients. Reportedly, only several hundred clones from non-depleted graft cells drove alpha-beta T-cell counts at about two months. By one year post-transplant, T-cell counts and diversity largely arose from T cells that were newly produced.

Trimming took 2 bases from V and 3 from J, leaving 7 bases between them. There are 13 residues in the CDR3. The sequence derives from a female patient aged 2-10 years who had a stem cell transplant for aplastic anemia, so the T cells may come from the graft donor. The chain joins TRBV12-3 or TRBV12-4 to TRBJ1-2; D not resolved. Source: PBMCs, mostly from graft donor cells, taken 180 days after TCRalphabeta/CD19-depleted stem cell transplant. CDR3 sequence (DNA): TGTGCCAGCAGTTTAAACAGTGACTATGGCTACACCTTC. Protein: CASSLNSDYGYTF.